This T cell receptor (beta chain) was recorded in a study of cytomegalovirus exposure and HLA in healthy donors. Study-wide findings and caveats: Upon later analysis, TCR association rates were observed to vary by HLA locus, being highest for DRB1 and lowest for HLA-C. Most of the CMV-associated TCR beta chains (in a later analysis) appeared to be HLA-restricted. Later analysis indicated greater clonal expansion among HLA-associated TCR beta chains than among equally common other chains. Testing in vitro showed a few CMV-associated chains specific for CMV antigens.

Use of 60 Vbeta and 13 Jbeta primers characterized the PCR. Using immunoSEQ multiplex PCR, the repertoire was profiled, and TCRdb retains in-frame clones only, with some absent. The sample includes 150,000 to 180,000 clones, about 83% of them seen just once. In the case of this clone: Its cognate antigen is unknown.

This CDR3 is 17 amino acids long. Trimming removed 4 bases from V and 0 bases from J; junction bases left unmatched: 11. Germline V gene lookup returns CDR1 LNHDA and CDR2 SQIVND (reference sequence). The V call is TRBV19, the J call TRBJ1-1; 7 bases fit TRBD1. The receptor was isolated from a woman aged 40 to 49 in good health and CMV-seronegative. The sequenced material came from PBMCs. CDR3 in DNA: TGTGCCAGTAGTAGGAACAGGGGCAATTCCTTGAACACTGAAGCTTTCTTT. This encodes CASSRNRGNSLNTEAFF.